This T cell receptor (beta chain) was found in a study of blood T cells in healthy people across ages. Together with a sample-barcoded 5' primer, a J-beta primer mix was included in a second PCR lasting about 6 to 11 cycles. TCRdb analysed the 5' RACE reads with MiXCR anew, one entry per CDR3 protein. Of hundreds of thousands of distinct CDR3 sequences listed, 45% to 50% were seen once; the top ten hold 30% to 40%. The V end lost 4 bases, the J end lost 1 base, and 18 bases lay between the germline ends. From germline, CDR1 is SGDLS and CDR2 YYNGEE. The CDR3 totals 17 residues. This chain connects TRBV9 to TRBJ2-4; tentative D call: TRBD1 (8 bases). The sequence derives from a woman aged 55-69 years in good health. Material for sequencing was blood. CDR3: CASSSQQGGVAKNIQYF. DNA of the CDR3: TGTGCCAGCAGCTCCCAACAGGGGGGGGTGGCCAAAAACATTCAGTACTTC. The full variable domain, completed using reference TRBV9 and TRBJ2-4, is DSGVTQTPKHLITATGQRVTLRCSPRSGDLSVYWYQQSLDQGLQFLIQYYNGEERAKGNILERFSAQQFPDLHSELNLSSLELGDSALYFCASSSQQGGVAKNIQYFGAGTRLSVL.